This TCR beta chain was profiled in a study of CD8+ T cells in alopecia areata (dated by TCRdb to between 2017 and 2018). General notes on the study: Treated patients were enrolled in an open-label pilot trial of oral tofacitinib, 5 to 10 mg twice daily, for moderate-to-severe alopecia areata. RNA came from the PAXgene miRNA kit for fixed scalp, the miRNeasy kit for PBMCs, and the RNeasy kit for mouse skin. In humans, TCRbeta sequencing was performed on scalp tissue and on sorted CD4+ and CD8+ peripheral blood T cells from healthy controls and from patients with patchy or totalis/universalis alopecia areata. In treated patients, disease severity was measured using the SALT score, which gives the percentage of scalp surface area affected. Biopsies were taken from tofacitinib-treated patients at baseline and at 4 and 24 weeks of treatment, and a later scalp biopsy was taken in several of the tofacitinib-treated patients. Amplification of TCRbeta CDR3 regions was done by immunoSEQ multiplex PCR using 35 Vbeta forward primers and 13 Jbeta reverse primers. High-throughput TCRbeta sequencing was used to examine T cell clonal expansion in alopecia areata in both the C3H/HeJ mouse model and human patients. Tofacitinib was administered for 6 to 18 months, and 6 months of follow-up off drug were then conducted to assess delayed response and recurrence. Scalp clonality was compared among normal scalp (n=4), patchy alopecia areata scalp (n=8), and alopecia totalis/universalis scalp (n=8).

The CDR3 has 15 amino acids, counting the end cysteine and phenylalanine. The DNA shown is the 45-base CDR3, in frame from base 1. Relative to germline, V is 7 bases shorter and J is 1 base shorter, with 15 bases between their ends. CDR1 MNHEY and CDR2 SMNVEV were looked up in the germline V gene (reference sequence). What the research found in general, with its limitations: During tofacitinib treatment, many expanded lesional clones stuck around in both scalp and blood, and this persistence may partly explain why relapse happens after treatment is stopped. Compared with mice, TCR sequences shared between patients were less clear, possibly partly because of HLA diversity across the patient population. Tofacitinib significantly lowered scalp clonality and the number of expanded CD8+ clones among the top 100 scalp clones. Unlike mouse skin, which is dominated by gammadelta T cells, normal human skin has resident alphabeta T cells that are also sequenced, and this complicates analysis of the scalp TCR repertoire. Lesional scalp, especially in alopecia totalis/universalis, showed higher clonality and more expanded CD8+ clones than normal scalp, suggesting antigenic drive. Because the treated cohort was small and had just a single nonresponder, larger studies are needed to establish links between baseline CD8+ expansion and response.

The intended sense of this specimen's treatment or condition label: oral pan-JAK inhibitor, 5-10 mg twice daily. Lesional scalp punch biopsies and peripheral blood were obtained from alopecia areata patients. After PBMCs were isolated by density centrifugation and stained for CD3, CD4 and CD8, a FACSAria was used to sort CD4+ and CD8+ T cells. The library was made by the immunoSEQ multiplex PCR assay. To provide template for TCR sequencing, every sample had RNA extracted and reverse transcribed into cDNA. SuperScript III was used to make first-strand cDNA, primed with a 2:1 mix of oligo-dT and random hexamers. A synthetic immune receptor repertoire was used to gauge amplification bias, and whatever bias remained was removed computationally. As for the original processing: After raw reads were preprocessed to remove errors, the CDR3 was defined following IMGT conventions as running from the conserved cysteine to phenylalanine. Clonality was computed by normalizing Shannon entropy by log2 of the number of productive unique TCRs and subtracting the result from 1. Whether each scalp clone was CD4 or CD8 was inferred by checking scalp TCRbeta sequences against the CD4 and CD8 repertoires from sorted blood. Here the immuneACCESS table is served through TCRdb, limited to in-frame sequences with V and J called. Missing clones are a known gap in these copies; in checked studies unresolved V genes cover under half, and the rest lacks a known reason. V, J and clone size were drawn from that table, and D and trimming were deduced from the DNA. A total of some 210,000 clones appear in this sample, around 66% of them only once. Together, the top ten hold roughly 1.2% of the sample.

Worth noting for this clone: Its antigen is unknown. Base qualities are missing; no much larger clone stands one base away.

The sequencing used CD4+ T cells sorted from blood, collected at week 44, from a patient treated with tofacitinib. The source is a human donor with alopecia areata. The chain couples TRBV27 to TRBJ2-3; too little of a D gene remains to name it. The CDR3 corresponds to CASTPYPVGTDTQYF. The DNA sequence follows: TGTGCCAGCACCCCCTACCCGGTCGGCACAGATACGCAGTATTTT.